The next 7 T cell receptor beta chains were all read from a single sample in a study of Ad26.COV2.S vaccination and SARS-CoV-2 variants. Clones were sequenced by immunoSEQ multiplex PCR, and TCRdb holds only the in-frame ones, with some missing. Seen here are under 300,000 clones, around 88% observed once, and the top ten hold about 2.8%. The treatment is: around 19 received Ad26.COV2.S at low or high dose, single or two shots; about 5 received placebo; per-sample allocation not given. The samples date from day 63 after the first vaccine or placebo injection. The specimen was peripheral blood, collected in a trial of Ad26.COV2.S vaccine versus placebo. The receptors here all came from a person aged 18-65 years who received the Ad26.COV2.S COVID-19 vaccine or a placebo.

This clone was found once. The V call is TRBV7-3, the J call TRBJ1-1, with D possibly TRBD1 on 5 matching bases. This CDR3 is built from 15 residues. The germline CDR1 and CDR2 sequences are SGHTA and FQGTGA. V dropped 1 base and J dropped 3 bases, with 12 bases sitting between them. CDR3 in amino acids: CASSLKAGRDTEAFF. CDR3 DNA: TGTGCCAGCAGCTTAAAGGCAGGGCGGGACACTGAAGCTTTCTTT. The full variable domain, rest sourced from reference TRBV7-3 and TRBJ1-1, is GAGVSQTPSNKVTEKGKYVELRCDPISGHTALYWYRQSLGQGPEFLIYFQGTGAADDSGLPNDRFFAVRPEGSVSTLKIQRTERGDSAVYLCASSLKAGRDTEAFFGQGTRLTVV.

The chain uses TRBV11-2 and TRBJ2-3; D ambiguous. The germline gives CDR1 SGHAT, CDR2 FQNNGV. Trimming removed 5 bases at V and 7 bases at J, with 7 bases between. The CDR3 is made up of 11 amino acids. The CDR3 nucleotides are TGTGCCAGCAGCCCCTCTCATACGCAGTATTTT. Translation: CASSPSHTQYF.

The chain combines TRBV10-3 with TRBJ1-3; D is ambiguous. Trimming took off 4 bases at V and 1 base at J, with 5 bases between the two ends. Germline V gene sequence: CDR1 ENHRY, CDR2 SYGVKD. This CDR3 is built from 13 residues. The CDR3 nucleotides read TGTGCCATCAGTGGCGATTCTGGAAACACCATATATTTT. Translating gives CAISGDSGNTIYF.

The chain couples TRBV2 to TRBJ1-4; D is undetermined. The CDR3 spans 16 residues. Germline V gene data show CDR1 as SNHLY and CDR2 as FYNNEI. With 3 bases removed from V and 0 bases from J, the gap between germline ends came to 11 bases. The CDR3 here is CASSDVFSATNEKLFF. CDR3 in DNA: TGTGCCAGCAGTGATGTGTTCAGTGCAACTAATGAAAAACTGTTTTTT.

The CDR3 DNA reads as TGCGCCAGCAGCTTGGAGCGAGAGAACACCGGGGAGCTGTTTTTT. Translating it yields CASSLERENTGELFF. The chain combines TRBV5-1 with TRBJ2-2; D gene uncertain. Germline CDR1 reads SGHRS; CDR2 reads YFSETQ. The CDR3 extends over 15 amino acids. Deletions cut 0 bases from V and 1 base from J, with 7 bases between. The full variable domain, in which reference TRBV5-1 and TRBJ2-2 provide the parts outside the CDR3, is KAGVTQTPRYLIKTRGQQVTLSCSPISGHRSVSWYQQTPGQGLQFLFEYFSETQRNKGNFPGRFSGRQFSNSRSEMNVSTLELGDSALYLCASSLERENTGELFFGEGSRLTVL.

CDR3 sequence: CASSDSGWYTEAFF. The CDR3 nucleotides are TGTGCCAGCAGTGACAGCGGCTGGTACACTGAAGCTTTCTTT. J is TRBJ1-1 and V is TRBV6-1, with D uncertain. Germline-derived CDR1 and CDR2 are MNHNS and SASEGT. With 3 bases removed from V and 3 bases from J, the gap between germline ends came to 11 bases. The CDR3 length is 14 residues.

V and J are TRBV28 and TRBJ2-3; the match to TRBD2 covers 7 bases. Germline CDR1 is MDHEN and CDR2 is SYDVKM. The CDR3 has 15 amino acids. Trimming removed 1 base from V and 6 bases from J; junction bases left unmatched: 7. Here the CDR3 DNA reads TGTGCCAGCAGTTTATTGGCGGGGAGGGAGGATACGCAGTATTTT. Its translation is CASSLLAGREDTQYF.